The 29 T cell receptor beta chains reported below all come from one sample, sequenced in a study of blood T cells in healthy people across ages. A second roughly 6 to 11 cycle PCR used barcoded and J-beta primers. Each CDR3 protein gets one entry after TCRdb re-called the 5' RACE reads with MiXCR. The data show some 1.1 million distinct CDR3 sequences, approximately 38% seen once. Sequenced material: blood. The receptors were sampled from a man younger than 35 in good health.

The chain couples TRBV12-3 or TRBV12-4 to TRBJ2-3; D may correspond to TRBD1 or TRBD2 (5 bases each). CDR3 length: 14 residues. V was shortened by 3 bases and J by 4 bases, with 11 bases between the two germline ends. DNA of the CDR3: TGTGCCAGCAGTTTTCGGGAACAGGCAGATACGCAGTATTTT. Its protein is CASSFREQADTQYF.

The chain recombines TRBV3-1 with TRBJ1-5, with a possible D match to TRBD1 (5 bases). The CDR3 runs to 16 residues. V lost 1 base and J 3 bases, leaving 13 bases between the germline ends. CDR1 and CDR2 (germline): LGHDT, YNNKEL (reference sequence). CDR3 sequence (DNA): TGTGCCAGCAGCCAAGGGTCAAGGGGACTCAATCAGCCCCAGCATTTT. Translated, it gives CASSQGSRGLNQPQHF.

In this sample, this clonotype turned up a few times. The J gene is TRBJ1-2, the V gene TRBV6-2 or TRBV6-3; 7 bases match TRBD1. Unmatched junction bases numbered 12, after V lost 6 bases and J lost 2 bases. Germline lookup yields CDR1 MNHEY and CDR2 SVGEGT. The CDR3 totals 16 residues. CDR3 residues: CASSSTDRASNYGYTF. The CDR3 region has the DNA TGTGCCAGCAGCTCGACCGACAGGGCATCCAACTATGGCTACACCTTC.

V gene TRBV7-9 combines with J gene TRBJ1-5, with 8 bases aligning to TRBD1. Germline V gives CDR1 SEHNR, CDR2 FQNEAQ (reference sequence). V lost 4 bases, J lost 3 bases, and 5 bases stayed unmatched. The CDR3 totals 15 residues. CDR3 nucleotides: TGTGCCAGCAGCTATGGGACAGGAAACAATCAGCCCCAGCATTTT. This gives the protein CASSYGTGNNQPQHF.

The J gene is TRBJ2-5, the V gene TRBV9; 9 bases align to TRBD2. Germline trimming cut 3 bases from V and 11 bases from J; bases unmatched to any gene: 8. Per germline, CDR1 SGDLS and CDR2 YYNGEE. The CDR3 has 13 amino acids. CDR3 sequence: CASSGSGRNEQYF. CDR3 DNA: TGTGCCAGCAGCGGTAGCGGGAGAAATGAGCAGTACTTC.

The DNA for the CDR3 is TGTGCCAGCAGTGGGGGACTAGCGGGGGGACACACAGATACGCAGTATTTT. It specifies CASSGGLAGGHTDTQYF. V is TRBV12-3 or TRBV12-4 and J is TRBJ2-3; 15 positions agree with TRBD2. The CDR3 runs 17 residues. The junction had 5 bases not matched to a gene; V was cut back by 5 bases and J by 2 bases.

V gene TRBV12-3 or TRBV12-4 combines with J gene TRBJ2-1; 11 positions match TRBD1. CDR3 length equals 20 residues. V lost 4 bases, J lost 5 bases, and 19 bases stayed unmatched. The CDR3 coding sequence is TGTGCCAGCAGTTCGTTCGGGTGGGACAGGGGGGTTTGGTGGGACAATGAGCAGTTCTTC. Protein product: CASSSFGWDRGVWWDNEQFF.

In its sample, this clonotype was seen once. A junction end diverges from the germline sequence, so it may reflect a read error. The chain joins TRBV13 to TRBJ2-7; 7 bases line up with TRBD1. Germline CDR1 PRHDT, CDR2 FYEKMQ (reference sequence). This CDR3 is 13 amino acids long. The CDR3, as DNA: TGTACCAGCAGCTCGGGACAGATCTACGAGCAGTACTTC. Translation: CTSSSGQIYEQYF.

This clonotype occurred many times. V gene TRBV29-1 combines with J gene TRBJ1-2; D not resolved. V lost 5 bases, J lost 1 base, and 5 bases lay in between. The CDR3 has 11 amino acids. In germline, CDR1 is SQVTM, CDR2 ANQGSEA. The CDR3 here is CSVLVNYGYTF. The CDR3 DNA sequence: TGCAGCGTTCTAGTTAACTATGGCTACACCTTC.

V usage is TRBV7-8 and J usage is TRBJ2-1; D is unresolved. The germline V gene encodes CDR1 SGHVS and CDR2 FQNEAQ. V was cut by 1 base and J by 9 bases, with 13 bases left in between. The CDR3 covers 14 residues. This CDR3 is CASSLGLQLTEQFF. Here the CDR3 DNA reads TGTGCCAGCAGCTTAGGATTACAATTGACTGAGCAGTTCTTC.

The V gene is TRBV20-1, the J gene TRBJ1-6, with a weak D call TRBD1 (5 bases). The V gene lost 6 bases and the J gene lost 1 base, with 25 bases spanning the gap. CDR1 and CDR2 from the germline V gene are DFQATT and SNEGSKA (reference sequence). The CDR3 runs 19 residues. Here the CDR3 reads CSATKIPGPGGSYNSPLHF. CDR3 coding DNA: TGCAGTGCCACGAAAATTCCGGGACCGGGCGGTTCCTATAATTCACCCCTCCACTTT.

This clonotype was seen once. Relative to the germline gene, one junction end is altered; a read error may explain this. This sequence joins TRBV4-1 and TRBJ2-3, with TRBD2 matching 7 bases. Germline V gene sequence: CDR1 MGHRA, CDR2 YSYEKL. CDR3 length: 16 amino acids. CDR3 region: CASSQVGRGITETQYF. For the CDR3, the DNA is TGCGCCAGCAGCCAAGTGGGGCGGGGGATCACAGAGACGCAGTATTTT.

The chain has TRBV20-1 and TRBJ1-1; D may be TRBD1 (5 bases). The CDR3 loop spans 13 amino acids. Trimming cost V 7 bases and J 8 bases, with 20 bases left between them. Germline V gene lookup returns CDR1 DFQATT and CDR2 SNEGSKA (reference sequence). In nucleotides, the CDR3 is TGCAGTGGGACGCAGGGACGGGAAAGCGAAGCTTTCTTT. Amino acids: CSGTQGRESEAFF.

The table lists this clonotype with a few counts. The V call is TRBV9, the J call TRBJ1-4; 8 nucleotides line up with TRBD1. Looked up from germline, CDR1 is SGDLS and CDR2 is YYNGEE. After removal of 3 bases from V and 7 bases from J, the junction contained 5 bases not matched to a gene. This CDR3 has 14 residues. CDR3 bases: TGTGCCAGCAGCGCCGGACAGGGTGCTGAAAAACTGTTTTTT. Its protein product is CASSAGQGAEKLFF.

This sequence joins TRBV6-2 or TRBV6-3 and TRBJ2-7; TRBD1 matches at 11 bases. CDR1 is MNHEY, CDR2 SVGEGT, per germline. This CDR3 is built from 16 residues. Losses at the gene ends were 2 bases for V and 7 bases for J; bases not matched to a gene: 10. The CDR3: CASSYQDRGRVNEQYF. The CDR3 bases are TGTGCCAGCAGTTACCAGGACAGGGGGCGAGTCAATGAGCAGTACTTC.

This clonotype appeared a few times. This chain links TRBV2 with TRBJ2-5; tentative D call: TRBD1 (6 bases). The J call is in doubt because the DNA end fits TRBJ2-7 better. Germline V gives CDR1 SNHLY, CDR2 FYNNEI. CDR3 length equals 15 residues. CDR3 sequence (DNA): TGTGCCAGCAGTGAATTTGGGACACAGATCCCCGAGCAGTACTTC. It is translated as CASSEFGTQIPEQYF.

This clonotype was observed a few times. The V and J genes are TRBV24-1 and TRBJ2-1, with D possibly matching TRBD2 (5 bases). Germline V gene data show CDR1 as KGHDR and CDR2 as SFDVKD. V lost 3 bases and J lost 4, with 12 bases in between. This CDR3 is 15 amino acids long. This CDR3 reads CATSDPSLGYNEQFF. CDR3 nucleotides: TGTGCCACCAGTGATCCTTCACTAGGATACAATGAGCAGTTCTTC.

The rearrangement joins TRBV20-1 to TRBJ1-2, with a possible D match to TRBD1 (6 bases). Germline CDR1 is DFQATT and CDR2 is SNEGSKA (reference sequence). V was trimmed by 1 base and J by 8 bases, leaving 11 bases between them. The CDR3 is 12 amino acids. DNA of the CDR3: TGCAGTGCTAGAGGAGCAGGGGCCGGCTACACCTTC. This codes for CSARGAGAGYTF.

The chain links TRBV4-1 to TRBJ1-2; 10 bases align to TRBD1. With V trimmed by 4 bases and J by 3 bases, 5 bases remained unmatched. CDR3 length equals 15 residues. Looked up from germline, CDR1 is MGHRA and CDR2 is YSYEKL. CDR3 sequence: CASSPGTGVDYGYTF. In nucleotides, the CDR3 is TGCGCCAGCAGCCCCGGGACAGGGGTGGACTATGGCTACACCTTC.

The chain carries TRBV6-2 or TRBV6-3 and TRBJ2-7, with 10 bases that match TRBD2. This CDR3 is built from 16 residues. V trimming: 5 bases; J trimming: 0 bases; junction bases outside the gene matches: 7. Looked up from germline, CDR1 is MNHEY and CDR2 is SVGEGT. CDR3 protein: CASSRGLADPSYEQYF. The CDR3 bases are TGTGCCAGCAGTAGAGGACTAGCGGATCCCTCCTACGAGCAGTACTTC.

The chain links TRBV15 to TRBJ1-1; the match to TRBD1 covers 9 bases. The ends lost 2 bases at V and 5 bases at J; junction bases unmatched: 3. The CDR3 has 14 amino acids. CDR1 LNHNV and CDR2 YYDKDF come from the germline V gene (reference sequence). In DNA form, the CDR3 reads TGTGCCACCAGCAGACTGACAGGGGGGACTGAAGCTTTCTTT. Its translation: CATSRLTGGTEAFF.

CDR3 amino acids: CASSILPRGANTGELFF. The DNA of the CDR3 is TGTGCCAGTAGTATTTTGCCCCGAGGGGCGAACACCGGGGAGCTGTTTTTT. This rearrangement joins TRBV19 to TRBJ2-2; D tentatively reads TRBD1 or TRBD2 (5 bases each). Germline V lookup: CDR1 LNHDA, CDR2 SQIVND (reference sequence). There are 17 residues in the CDR3. V gave up 3 bases and J gave up 0 bases, with 14 bases separating them.

The CDR3 DNA follows: TGTGCCAGCAGTTATGCCGGGACAGTTAACACTGAAGCTTTCTTT. Encoded protein: CASSYAGTVNTEAFF. The chain has TRBV6-5 and TRBJ1-1, with 7 positions matching TRBD1. Germline CDR1 and CDR2: MNHEY and SVGAGI. Trimming cost V 3 bases and J 2 bases; bases outside gene matches: 6. CDR3 length: 15 amino acids.

Only a few counts were recorded for this clonotype. The chain joins TRBV12-3 or TRBV12-4 to TRBJ1-1; 7 bases agree with TRBD1. The CDR3 totals 14 residues. V trimming: 7 bases; J trimming: 5 bases; junction bases outside the gene matches: 10. CDR3 DNA: TGTGCCAGCACCGCAGATAGGGGGCTGACTGAAGCTTTCTTT. It codes for CASTADRGLTEAFF.

A few counts support this clonotype. V is TRBV6-1 and J is TRBJ2-7; D gene unclear. The CDR3 spans 12 residues. Germline CDR1 reads MNHNS; CDR2 reads SASEGT. V was shortened by 3 bases and J by 7 bases, with 10 bases between the two germline ends. The CDR3 coding sequence is TGTGCCAGCAGTGATATCTGGGGAGAGCAGTACTTC. Translated, it gives CASSDIWGEQYF.

The chain uses TRBV4-3 and TRBJ2-7; the D gene is possibly TRBD2 (6 bases). The end of the DNA is better explained by TRBJ2-5, so the J call may be wrong. CDR3 length: 14 residues. Germline CDR1 LGHNA, CDR2 YSLEER. The CDR3 reads CASSHGTGGETQYF. In nucleotides, the CDR3 is TGCGCCAGCAGCCACGGGACTGGCGGGGAGACCCAGTACTTC.

This clonotype turned up a few times. V and J are TRBV20-1 and TRBJ2-3; no clear D gene. V was trimmed by 3 bases and J by 2 bases, leaving 18 bases between them. Germline V lookup: CDR1 DFQATT, CDR2 SNEGSKA (reference sequence). The CDR3 contains 16 residues. The CDR3 DNA follows: TGCAGTGCTAGTGCCCTGCCGGAGTCTTCCACAGATACGCAGTATTTT. Its protein is CSASALPESSTDTQYF.

This chain joins TRBV5-1 and TRBJ2-7; no definite D call. Germline values: CDR1 SGHRS, CDR2 YFSETQ. Trimming cost V 4 bases and J 7 bases, with 21 bases left between them. The CDR3 totals 15 residues. The CDR3 region is CASSVQPEKSREQYF. The DNA for the CDR3 is TGCGCCAGCAGCGTTCAACCCGAAAAGTCCAGGGAGCAGTACTTC.

This clonotype turned up a few times. The chain is built from TRBV4-2 and TRBJ1-2, with D possibly being TRBD1 (6 bases). The CDR3 spans 17 residues. V lost 3 bases and J 5 bases, leaving 22 bases between the germline ends. Germline V lookup: CDR1 LGHNA, CDR2 YNFKEQ. This CDR3 reads CASSQTTSRTASYGYTF. CDR3 in DNA: TGTGCCAGCAGCCAGACAACCTCTCGGACAGCCTCTTATGGCTACACCTTC.